Sequencing of this TCR beta chain was carried out in a study of T cell clonality in common variable immunodeficiency. Study-level results: In common variable immunodeficiency, TCR beta chains reportedly carried fewer deletions and N-nucleotide insertions. Authors noted CVID clonality's cause needs subpopulation repertoire sequencing. CVID subjects shared fewer TCRbeta clones than healthy controls did.

TCRdb's copy holds only in-frame clones and misses some; the assay was immunoSEQ multiplex PCR. Sampling found fewer than 60,000 clones, none seen once. This clone was counted ten times or more. The target antigen is unknown. Caucasian heritage predominated among both patients and controls. This TCR was recovered from a person between 18 and 75 years old in good health. Sample: peripheral blood mononuclear cells.

The CDR3 spells CASTGQRGRNEQFF. CDR3 bases read: TGTGCCAGCACTGGGCAAAGAGGAAGGAATGAG. The V gene is TRBV12-3 or TRBV12-4, the J gene TRBJ2-1, with D unclear. Sequencing ends 3 residues short of the CDR3 end; the germline J gene provides the rest. Deletions cut 7 bases from V and 7 bases from J, with 17 bases between. The CDR3 extends over 14 amino acids.